A single sample gave rise to the 8 T cell receptor beta chains below, sequenced in a study of T-cell memory formation after mild COVID-19. Via MiXCR, TCRdb re-called the 5' RACE reads, giving one row per CDR3 protein. The sample consists of under 5,000 distinct CDR3 sequences, about a sixth of them appearing once. Sequencing was performed on PBMCs or a T cell subset sorted from them (not recorded which). The receptors were sampled from an adult who had mild COVID-19 (a few samples of this study predate the infection). Cell type and time point are not known.

By frequency in the sample, this clonotype is medium-sized (0.01 to 0.1%). CDR3 protein: CASSTTGGPRVEQFF. In DNA, the CDR3 is TGTGCCAGCAGTACTACGGGGGGGCCTCGTGTTGAGCAGTTCTTC. J is TRBJ2-1 and V is TRBV6-1; TRBD2 matches at 8 bases. Germline lookup yields CDR1 MNHNS and CDR2 SASEGT. This CDR3 is built from 15 residues. V gave up 5 bases and J gave up 9 bases; unmatched junction bases: 12.

In this sample, this clonotype is medium-sized. The rearrangement links TRBV7-2 to TRBJ2-7, with D possibly TRBD1 on 6 matching bases. Trimming stripped 8 bases from V and 2 bases from J, with 25 bases between. This CDR3 region has 17 residues. The V gene's germline CDR1 is SGHTA and CDR2 FQGNSA. CDR3 loop: CASATPPGHGKTYEQYF. DNA of the CDR3: TGTGCCAGCGCGACTCCCCCGGGACACGGAAAGACCTACGAGCAGTACTTC.

By its share, this clonotype is medium-sized. The CDR3 here is CASSQVGQENEKLFF. The CDR3 nucleotides read TGTGCCAGCAGCCAAGTCGGACAGGAGAATGAAAAACTGTTTTTT. This sequence joins TRBV4-2 and TRBJ1-4; 7 nucleotides agree with TRBD1. V lost 1 base, J lost 5 bases, and 4 bases stayed unmatched. CDR1 is LGHNA and CDR2 is YNFKEQ in the germline V gene. The CDR3 consists of 15 residues.

By sample fraction, this clonotype is medium-sized. The rearrangement joins TRBV7-2 to TRBJ2-7, with 11 bases lining up with TRBD2. Germline assignment: CDR1 SGHTA and CDR2 FQGNSA. The CDR3 loop spans 15 amino acids. Losses at the gene ends were 5 bases for V and 4 bases for J; bases not matched to a gene: 7. Written as DNA, the CDR3 is TGTGCCAGCAGCCTGACTAGCGGGGAGGTGTACGAGCAGTACGTC. This translates into CASSLTSGEVYEQYV.

V is TRBV5-1 and J is TRBJ2-1, with 11 nucleotides matching TRBD2. With V trimmed by 4 bases and J by 8 bases, 8 bases remained unmatched. The CDR3 extends over 15 amino acids. The germline gives CDR1 SGHRS, CDR2 YFSETQ. CDR3 protein: CASSTGTSGRYEQFF. As DNA, the CDR3 is TGCGCCAGCAGCACTGGAACTAGCGGGAGATATGAGCAGTTCTTC.

By proportion, this clonotype is medium-sized. V gene TRBV5-1 combines with J gene TRBJ2-5, with no clear D. The CDR3 covers 14 residues. The germline V and J ends were trimmed by 2 bases and 2 bases, with 10 bases remaining between them. Germline V CDR1 and CDR2: SGHRS, YFSETQ. Written as DNA, the CDR3 is TGCGCCAGCAGCTTCGGACGTCGACAAGAGACCCAGTACTTC. Residues: CASSFGRRQETQYF.

Sample share makes this clonotype medium-sized. J is TRBJ1-1 and V is TRBV5-1, with D hard to call. CDR1 is SGHRS, CDR2 YFSETQ, per germline. The ends were cut back, 4 bases at V and 1 base at J, with 11 bases in the middle. This CDR3 has 14 amino acids. CDR3 bases: TGCGCCAGCAGCCCGGGTGGGAGGAACACTGAAGCTTTCTTT. Amino acids: CASSPGGRNTEAFF.

Sample share makes this clonotype medium-sized. The chain links TRBV19 to TRBJ1-1; no clear D. The CDR3 contains 13 residues. CDR1 is LNHDA and CDR2 is SQIVND in the germline V gene (reference sequence). V was cut by 5 bases and J by 2 bases, with 9 bases left in between. CDR3 nucleotides: TGTGCCAGTAGTCTCGGTCGTAACACTGAAGCTTTCTTT. Translation: CASSLGRNTEAFF.